The present entry profiles one T cell receptor beta chain with its context. The antigen remains unidentified. These data come from a study of OX40 agonist ivuxolimab in advanced cancers. Germline-derived CDR1 and CDR2 are SGHDT and YYEEEE. With 5 bases clipped from V and 4 bases from J, the junction kept 10 bases outside the gene matches. This CDR3 region has 17 residues. The protocol was immunoSEQ multiplex PCR, while the TCRdb copy is restricted to in-frame clones and leaves out a portion. The sample carries 55,000 to 80,000 clones, 92% recorded once. Findings of the study overall: At 0.1 to 3.0 mg/kg, CD4+ and CD8+ blood T cells expanded clonally by week 6. The work left the antigen specificity of expanded peripheral T cells undetermined.

Sequenced here: CD4+ or CD8+ T cells sorted from blood, sampled in a trial of the OX40 agonist ivuxolimab. V and J are TRBV5-6 and TRBJ2-5; TRBD2 aligns across 14 bases. This TCR came from an adult with an advanced solid tumor such as melanoma, head and neck, liver or kidney cancer. Here the CDR3 reads CASSRPGLAGVGETQYF. CDR3 bases: TGTGCCAGCAGTCGACCGGGACTAGCGGGAGTTGGAGAGACCCAGTACTTC.